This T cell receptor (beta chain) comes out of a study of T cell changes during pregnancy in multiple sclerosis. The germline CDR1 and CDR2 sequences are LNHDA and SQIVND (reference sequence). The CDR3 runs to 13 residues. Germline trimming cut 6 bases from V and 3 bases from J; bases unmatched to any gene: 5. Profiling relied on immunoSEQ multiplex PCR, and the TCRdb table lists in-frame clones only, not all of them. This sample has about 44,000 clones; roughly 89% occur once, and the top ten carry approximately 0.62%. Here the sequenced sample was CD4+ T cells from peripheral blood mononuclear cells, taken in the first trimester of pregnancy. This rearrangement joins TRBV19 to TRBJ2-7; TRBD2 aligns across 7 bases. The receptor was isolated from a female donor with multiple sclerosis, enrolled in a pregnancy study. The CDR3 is CASRGRGGYEQYF. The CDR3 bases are TGTGCCAGTAGGGGGAGGGGAGGCTACGAGCAGTACTTC. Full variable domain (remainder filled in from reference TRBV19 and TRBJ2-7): DGGITQSPKYLFRKEGQNVTLSCEQNLNHDAMYWYRQDPGQGLRLIYYSQIVNDFQKGDIAEGYSVSREKKESFPLTVTSAQKNPTAFYLCASRGRGGYEQYFGPGTRLTVT.